This T cell receptor beta chain stems from a study of blood T cells in healthy people across ages (dated by TCRdb to between 2015 and 2017). As for the study more broadly: In model experiments, roughly one uniquely barcoded TCR beta cDNA molecule per two T cells was captured by template switching. Using deep sequencing normalized with unique cDNA molecular identifiers, the study measured how TCR beta repertoire diversity changes with age. Four age groups were formed from the donors: young (average roughly 15 years), middle-aged (approximately 40), aged (under 70) and long-lived (about 75). To avoid experimental bias, donors of different ages were spread randomly across the sequencing lanes. Two additional independent replicas of 1 million unique cDNA reads from the same blood draw were analyzed for two donors (one aged 18 to 30 and one aged 80 or older). General study outcomes and caveats: Because donor CMV infection status was unknown, age-related changes in expanded clonotypes were potentially confounded. Observed TCR beta diversity correlated strongly with the percentage of naive T cells measured by flow cytometry. Since profiling was done on bulk unsorted PBMCs, naive and antigen-experienced compartments could not be conclusively compared. Observed TCR beta diversity per million T cells fell roughly linearly with age, and a significant reduction was already apparent by age about 36. Compared with the aged group, more naive CD4+ T cells, fewer expanded clones and increased TCR diversity were shown by the long-lived group, suggesting age selection. Estimates of total diversity based on one million sequenced T cells were considered lower bounds and underestimates.

Libraries were prepared through 5' RACE. The instrument was an Illumina HiSeq 2500. The second PCR ran for roughly 7 to 11 cycles and used a J-beta primer mix along with a sample-barcoded 5' primer. A template-switch 5' adaptor carrying 12 random nucleotides introduced a unique molecular identifier onto each TCR beta cDNA molecule. At least 2.5 million CDR3-containing paired-end reads were obtained from each sample. First-strand cDNA was synthesized from all RNA with the Mint cDNA synthesis kit, primed by a TRBC-specific oligonucleotide. Following uracil-DNA glycosylase treatment, all cDNA underwent a first 18-cycle PCR with the universal primers M1SS and BC2_uni_R. Per the original workflow: For normalization, 1 million high-quality reads, each with a distinct molecular identifier, were randomly selected from each sample. Instead of being binned into consensus sequences, reads that shared molecular identifiers were thrown out. MiTCR, run with a Q25 quality threshold and the strictest error-elimination algorithm, handled CDR3 identification, clonotype clustering and error correction. A nonparametric unseen species model using Euler transformation provided a lower-bound estimate of total TCR beta diversity. The raw public reads went through TCRdb reprocessing: fastp at Q25, MiXCR clone calling, in-frame beta chains kept. Rows merge per CDR3 protein into single entries with the most common DNA and genes. TCRdb assigned the V and J calls; the authors' analysis was not used. In this sample the table shows around 1.5 million distinct CDR3 sequences, 40% to 50% of which occur a single time. The ten largest clones capture approximately 7.9% of the sample.

CDR1 and CDR2 are read off the germline V gene (reference sequence) as DFQATT and SNEGSKA. V is cut back by 0 bases and J by 3 bases, with 7 bases in the junction unmatched. A total of 15 residues make up the CDR3, ends included. Of all the DNA, just the CDR3 is kept, 45 bases in frame from base 1. In its sample, this clonotype was seen once. The clone's antigen remains unknown. The CDR3 ends on some other residue instead of the conserved phenylalanine or tryptophan, so this is likely a read error. The approximately 39 donors, aged 6 to 90 years, were systemically healthy Caucasian individuals from Russia. Each donor gave about 9.8 milliliters of peripheral blood, drawn into EDTA-treated Vacutainer tubes. Ficoll-Paque density-gradient centrifugation was used to isolate PBMCs, with at least 6 million per sample. Total RNA, at least 5 micrograms per sample, was extracted from PBMCs with Trizol reagent. For every donor, an aliquot of PBMCs went through flow cytometry to measure the percentages of naive CD45RAhigh/CD27high T cells.

The sequenced material came from blood. Recombination connected TRBV20-1 to TRBJ2-7, and TRBD1 aligns with 8 junction nucleotides. This TCR came from a woman aged 18-29 years in good health. The CDR3 protein sequence reads: CSARETTGVSYEQYL. The nucleotide sequence reads TGCAGTGCTAGAGAGACGACAGGGGTCAGCTACGAGCAGTACTTG.